These 28 T cell receptor beta chains were all obtained from the same sample, sequenced in a study of cytomegalovirus exposure and HLA in healthy donors. Researchers ran the PCR with 60 Vbeta and 13 Jbeta primers. TCRdb's copy holds only in-frame clones and misses some; the assay was immunoSEQ multiplex PCR. The data hold 120,000 or so clones, with about 85% observed a single time. The sequenced sample consisted of PBMCs. All receptors derive from a man between 18 and 35 years old in good health and CMV-seropositive.

This clone was recorded once. This chain joins TRBV9 and TRBJ2-3, with 9 bases matching TRBD2. The V gene end was trimmed by 5 bases and the J gene end by 2 bases; junction bases not matched to a gene: 12. The CDR3 extends over 17 amino acids. CDR1 is SGDLS and CDR2 is YYNGEE in the germline V gene. The CDR3 nucleotides read TGTGCCAGCAGAGACAAAATAGCGGGGGAATACACAGATACGCAGTATTTT. Translation: CASRDKIAGEYTDTQYF.

This chain joins TRBV11-2 and TRBJ1-1, with no clear D. Germline CDR1 reads SGHAT; CDR2 reads FQNNGV. The CDR3 runs to 15 residues. Trimming stripped 1 base from V and 8 bases from J, with 17 bases between. CDR3 sequence: CASSLVSVGGREAFF. DNA of the CDR3: TGTGCCAGCAGCTTAGTCTCCGTCGGAGGGAGGGAAGCTTTCTTT.

The chain employs TRBV6-4 and TRBJ1-5; weak D call: TRBD1 (6 bases). This CDR3 is 13 amino acids long. Germline assignment: CDR1 MRHNA and CDR2 SNTAGT. The ends were cut back, 5 bases at V and 4 bases at J, with 9 bases in the middle. The CDR3 protein is CASSSGENQPQHF. The CDR3 DNA is TGTGCCAGCAGTTCAGGGGAGAATCAGCCCCAGCATTTT.

This chain connects TRBV7-6 to TRBJ2-1; 7 positions agree with TRBD1. The V segment lost 0 bases and the J segment 6 bases; nucleotides outside the gene matches: 5. This CDR3 is 15 amino acids long. Germline values: CDR1 SGHVS, CDR2 FNYEAQ. This CDR3 reads CASSLAYRGVNEQFF. The CDR3 DNA reads TGTGCCAGCAGCTTAGCGTACAGGGGAGTCAATGAGCAGTTCTTC.

As concerns this clone: It is unclear where the CDR3 begins or ends on the DNA, so no DNA is shown, and the CDR3 is as TCRdb lists it. The gene calls are TRBV21-1 and TRBJ2-1; TRBD2, as called in the table, went unchecked against the DNA. TRBV21-1 is given as a pseudogene. The CDR3 length is 18 residues, termini included. The CDR3 sequence: CASSIRVGAGASYNEQFF.

V gene TRBV7-9 combines with J gene TRBJ2-1; D remains unclear. This CDR3 has 14 residues. In germline, CDR1 is SEHNR, CDR2 FQNEAQ (reference sequence). Trimming shortened V by 1 base and J by 0 bases, and 4 bases separated the two germline ends. For the CDR3, the DNA is TGTGCCAGCAGCTTAGGGAGCTCCTACAATGAGCAGTTCTTC. The encoded protein is CASSLGSSYNEQFF. The variable domain in full, completed from reference TRBV7-9 and TRBJ2-1, reads DTGVSQNPRHKITKRGQNVTFRCDPISEHNRLYWYRQTLGQGPEFLTYFQNEAQLEKSRLLSDRFSAERPKGSFSTLEIQRTEQGDSAMYLCASSLGSSYNEQFFGPGTRLTVL.

This rearrangement joins TRBV7-2 to TRBJ2-2, with 9 positions matching TRBD1. Trimming cost V 4 bases and J 6 bases; bases outside gene matches: 6. Per the germline V gene, CDR1 is SGHTA and CDR2 is FQGNSA. The CDR3 runs to 15 residues. This CDR3 reads CASSSGTGYSGELFF. The CDR3 DNA follows: TGTGCCAGCAGCTCCGGGACAGGGTATTCCGGGGAGCTGTTTTTT.

This clone was seen more than once but under ten times. The rearrangement uses TRBV7-9 and TRBJ1-1; 10 bases line up with TRBD1. Unmatched junction bases numbered 9, after V lost 4 bases and J lost 4 bases. The V gene's germline CDR1 is SEHNR and CDR2 FQNEAQ (reference sequence). The length of the CDR3 is 16 residues. The CDR3, as DNA: TGTGCCAGCAGCTCCCGCGACAGGGGGCCTGGCACTGAAGCTTTCTTT. Encoded protein: CASSSRDRGPGTEAFF.

This clone has more than one count but fewer than ten. The chain links TRBV29-1 to TRBJ1-4; 8 positions match TRBD1. Looked up from germline, CDR1 is SQVTM and CDR2 is ANQGSEA. V lost 4 bases to trimming and J lost 9 bases; unmatched junction nucleotides: 10. CDR3 length equals 14 residues. For the CDR3, the DNA is TGCAGCGTTGGGCCAGGGGGCGCCGGGAAAAAACTGTTTTTT. As protein: CSVGPGGAGKKLFF.

This chain joins TRBV7-9 and TRBJ2-5, with TRBD1 matching over 7 bases. The J call could be wrong; TRBJ2-7 is a better fit for the DNA end. The germline V gene encodes CDR1 SEHNR and CDR2 FQNEAQ (reference sequence). The CDR3 totals 13 residues. The CDR3 spells CASSQGQSYEQYF. CDR3 DNA sequence: TGTGCCAGCAGCCAGGGACAGTCCTACGAGCAGTACTTC.

The count of this clone is one. The chain joins TRBV6-5 to TRBJ2-1, with TRBD2 as a possible D gene (6 bases). The CDR3 loop spans 16 amino acids. From germline, CDR1 is MNHEY and CDR2 SVGAGI. Trimming cost V 0 bases and J 0 bases, with 9 bases left between them. The CDR3 coding sequence is TGTGCCAGCAGTTACTCGAAGGGAGGCTCCTACAATGAGCAGTTCTTC. It codes for CASSYSKGGSYNEQFF.

This clone appeared a few times. CDR3 loop: CASSFSGKTEAFF. In nucleotides, the CDR3 is TGTGCCAGCAGCTTTTCAGGGAAGACTGAAGCTTTCTTT. The V gene is TRBV7-9, the J gene TRBJ1-1, with a tentative D call TRBD1 (5 bases). V lost 3 bases and J 5 bases, leaving 10 bases between the germline ends. The CDR3 covers 13 residues. Germline V CDR1 and CDR2: SEHNR, FQNEAQ (reference sequence). The full variable domain, its missing parts supplied by reference TRBV7-9 and TRBJ1-1, is DTGVSQNPRHKITKRGQNVTFRCDPISEHNRLYWYRQTLGQGPEFLTYFQNEAQLEKSRLLSDRFSAERPKGSFSTLEIQRTEQGDSAMYLCASSFSGKTEAFFGQGTRLTVV.

J is TRBJ2-3 and V is TRBV10-3, with a weak D call TRBD1 (6 bases). Germline V CDR1 and CDR2: ENHRY, SYGVKD. V gave up 6 bases and J gave up 2 bases, with 27 bases separating them. The CDR3 is 19 residues long. The CDR3 sequence: CAIRRGLITGTIHTDTQYF. CDR3 bases: TGTGCCATCAGAAGGGGGTTGATTACCGGGACGATCCACACAGATACGCAGTATTTT.

The genes are TRBV6-6 and TRBJ1-2; 8 nucleotides agree with TRBD1. Germline V gene data show CDR1 as MNHNY and CDR2 as SVGAGI (reference sequence). V shed 6 bases, J shed 6 bases, and the junction held 9 bases outside the gene matches. The CDR3 consists of 14 residues. The CDR3 DNA follows: TGTGCCAGCAGCCCGGCTGCAGGGGGCGATGGCTACACCTTC. Protein: CASSPAAGGDGYTF.

This chain connects TRBV7-6 to TRBJ1-1, with D hard to call. Germline values: CDR1 SGHVS, CDR2 FNYEAQ. The V end was cut by 2 bases, the J end by 6 bases, with 22 bases between. The CDR3 totals 17 residues. CDR3 in DNA: TGTGCCAGCAGCTTAAGTCGCGGGGAGCGGGTCATCTCTGAAGCTTTCTTT. This sequence encodes CASSLSRGERVISEAFF.

The V and J genes are TRBV7-9 and TRBJ1-1; TRBD1 matches at 7 bases. After removal of 5 bases from V and 1 base from J, the junction contained 7 bases not matched to a gene. The CDR3 has 15 amino acids. Germline values: CDR1 SEHNR, CDR2 FQNEAQ (reference sequence). The CDR3 protein is CASSPKRQGNTEAFF. The CDR3 DNA reads as TGTGCCAGCAGCCCTAAAAGACAGGGGAACACTGAAGCTTTCTTT.

V is TRBV2 and J is TRBJ2-3; D perhaps matches TRBD2 (5 bases). Germline CDR1 and CDR2: SNHLY and FYNNEI. The CDR3 runs 12 residues. V lost 3 bases to trimming and J lost 7 bases, with 8 bases between them. CDR3 protein: CASSDEGNTQYF. The DNA of the CDR3 is TGTGCCAGCAGTGATGAGGGCAATACGCAGTATTTT. The complete variable domain, with remaining parts taken from reference TRBV2 and TRBJ2-3, reads EPEVTQTPSHQVTQMGQEVILRCVPISNHLYFYWYRQILGQKVEFLVSFYNNEISEKSEIFDDQFSVERPDGSNFTLKIRSTKLEDSAMYFCASSDEGNTQYFGPGTRLTVL.

This chain connects TRBV7-8 to TRBJ2-7, with a weak D call TRBD1 (6 bases). The CDR3 consists of 14 residues. Per germline, CDR1 SGHVS and CDR2 FQNEAQ. V lost 3 bases and J lost 3, with 12 bases in between. The CDR3 DNA reads as TGTGCCAGCAGCTTCGGAACAGGGTTCTACGAGCAGTACTTC. Residues: CASSFGTGFYEQYF.

J is TRBJ1-2 and V is TRBV30, with a possible D match to TRBD1 (5 bases). The CDR3 runs to 14 residues. Trimming removed 4 bases from V and 3 bases from J, with 15 bases in between. The V gene's germline CDR1 is GTSNPN and CDR2 SVGIG (reference sequence). CDR3 nucleotide sequence: TGTGCCTGGACCCAACAAGACAGCCACTATGGCTACACCTTC. It yields the protein CAWTQQDSHYGYTF.

The chain combines TRBV2 with TRBJ1-1; 11 bases align to TRBD1. Trimming took 2 bases from V and 6 from J; bases not matched to a gene: 2. The CDR3 has 14 amino acids. Germline V lookup: CDR1 SNHLY, CDR2 FYNNEI. Here the CDR3 reads CASSELGQGAEAFF. CDR3 coding DNA: TGTGCCAGCAGTGAATTGGGACAGGGGGCTGAAGCTTTCTTT.

The chain recombines TRBV27 with TRBJ2-1; 7 nucleotides agree with TRBD1. The V gene's germline CDR1 is MNHEY and CDR2 SMNVEV (reference sequence). CDR3 length equals 18 residues. The ends lost 3 bases at V and 4 bases at J; junction bases unmatched: 15. In DNA form, the CDR3 reads TGTGCCAGCAGTTTTGGCCTAGGGAAGCGCAGGGGGTACAATGAGCAGTTCTTC. Protein product: CASSFGLGKRRGYNEQFF.

This clone was found a few times. The rearrangement joins TRBV2 to TRBJ2-5; 10 bases map to TRBD2. The J call is uncertain, as TRBJ2-7 better fits the DNA end. From germline, CDR1 is SNHLY and CDR2 FYNNEI. The CDR3 is made up of 17 amino acids. Here the CDR3 reads CASSAWGWGTSAYEQYF. In nucleotides, the CDR3 is TGTGCCAGCAGTGCATGGGGGTGGGGGACTAGCGCCTACGAGCAGTACTTC.

The CDR3 region has the DNA TGTGCCAGCAGCTTACAGGGGGCGCATCAAAAACTGTTTTTT. This encodes CASSLQGAHQKLFF. The chain carries TRBV6-6 and TRBJ1-4; 9 bases match TRBD1. From germline, CDR1 is MNHNY and CDR2 SVGAGI (reference sequence). The CDR3 is made up of 14 amino acids. V lost 6 bases, J lost 9 bases, and 8 bases stayed unmatched.

This chain connects TRBV10-3 to TRBJ2-7; 7 bases are a match to TRBD1. The CDR3 spans 12 residues. V trimming: 4 bases; J trimming: 4 bases; junction bases outside the gene matches: 1. Germline CDR1 is ENHRY and CDR2 is SYGVKD. Here the CDR3 reads CAISGDRYEQYF. In nucleotides, the CDR3 is TGTGCCATCAGTGGGGACAGATACGAGCAGTACTTC.

This chain connects TRBV7-6 to TRBJ2-5; perhaps TRBD1 as D (5 bases). Germline CDR1 is SGHVS and CDR2 is FNYEAQ. Trimming took 5 bases from V and 3 from J, leaving 16 bases between them. CDR3 length: 15 residues. The CDR3 loop is CASSKGAGSEETQYF. Here the CDR3 DNA reads TGTGCCAGCAGCAAAGGAGCAGGGTCTGAAGAGACCCAGTACTTC.

J is TRBJ1-2 and V is TRBV4-3; 8 nucleotides agree with TRBD1. CDR3 length: 13 residues. J gave up 6 bases and V 0 bases, and 0 bases lay outside the gene matches. Germline V lookup: CDR1 LGHNA, CDR2 YSLEER. Here the CDR3 reads CASSQDRGHGYTF. The CDR3 DNA is TGCGCCAGCAGCCAAGACAGGGGGCATGGCTACACCTTC.

The V call is TRBV27, the J call TRBJ1-5; unclear D gene. Deletions cut 1 base from V and 4 bases from J, with 14 bases between. This CDR3 has 16 residues. Germline loops: CDR1 MNHEY, CDR2 SMNVEV (reference sequence). The CDR3 DNA is TGTGCCAGCAGTTTATGGTCGGGAGGGTCAAATCAGCCCCAGCATTTT. This encodes CASSLWSGGSNQPQHF.

CDR3 sequence reads: CASSNGQGRSYGYTF. The CDR3 DNA follows: TGTGCCAGTAGTAACGGACAGGGGCGGAGCTATGGCTACACCTTC. This rearrangement joins TRBV19 to TRBJ1-2; 9 nucleotides agree with TRBD1. The CDR3 loop spans 15 amino acids. After removal of 4 bases from V and 4 bases from J, the junction contained 7 bases not matched to a gene. Germline V gene lookup returns CDR1 LNHDA and CDR2 SQIVND (reference sequence).